This T cell receptor (beta chain) was captured in a study of T cell repertoires in ileal Crohn's disease. For the study at large: Around 37% were active smokers at surgery; median disease duration was around 7.9 years.

The table came from immunoSEQ multiplex PCR; TCRdb's copy has only in-frame clones and leaves some out. The sample records roughly 31,000 clones, roughly 75% being singletons. Points on this clone: Its antigen is unknown.

Findings and limits, study-wide: Endoscopic recurrence occurred in every patient whose clonality exceeded 26.8%. Sorted CD8 T cells held more high-frequency clones than CD4.

Germline CDR1 reads MNHNS; CDR2 reads SASEGT. The CDR3 extends over 13 amino acids. Trimming took 7 bases from V and 1 from J, leaving 10 bases between them. This chain connects TRBV6-1 to TRBJ1-1, with D possibly being TRBD1 (5 bases). The TCR was taken from an adult with Crohn's disease. Sequenced sample: ileal tissue. DNA for the CDR3: TGTGCCAGCAAAGCTACAGGGAACACTGAAGCTTTCTTT. Its translation: CASKATGNTEAFF.